A single sample is the source of the 17 T cell receptor beta chains below, sequenced in a study of identical twins. TCRdb re-analysed the 5' RACE reads in MiXCR, keeping a single row per CDR3 protein. The sample has about 390,000 distinct CDR3 sequences, 9% to 10% seen once; the top ten hold roughly 8.7%. The specimen was naive T cells sorted from blood. These receptors were obtained from a woman between 50 and 59 years old in good health.

The sample holds a few counts of this clonotype. DNA for the CDR3: TGCAGTGCTCGGACAGGGGGCACCAATCAGCCCCAGCATTTT. This translates into CSARTGGTNQPQHF. The chain uses TRBV20-1 and TRBJ1-5; 11 bases align to TRBD1. Germline CDR1 and CDR2: DFQATT and SNEGSKA (reference sequence). The CDR3 covers 14 residues. J was trimmed by 3 bases and V by 5 bases; bases with no gene match: 3.

The rearrangement joins TRBV18 to TRBJ2-3; D is unclear. V lost 2 bases to trimming and J lost 5 bases, with 8 bases between them. Per germline, CDR1 KGHSH and CDR2 LQKENI. The CDR3 has 13 amino acids. Here the CDR3 reads CASSPGGRDTQYF. The CDR3 bases are TGTGCCAGCTCACCAGGCGGTAGAGATACGCAGTATTTT.

This clonotype was counted a few times. The V gene is TRBV20-1, the J gene TRBJ1-1; weak D call: TRBD1 (6 bases). There are 15 residues in the CDR3. V shed 2 bases and J shed 1 base, with 14 bases lying between them. From germline, CDR1 is DFQATT and CDR2 SNEGSKA (reference sequence). The CDR3 spells CSARQGFTGNTEAFF. The CDR3 DNA is TGCAGTGCTAGACAGGGGTTCACGGGGAACACTGAAGCTTTCTTT.

Many counts were recorded for this clonotype. The chain uses TRBV4-1 and TRBJ2-7, with 8 bases matching TRBD1. CDR3 size: 14 residues. Germline CDR1 reads MGHRA; CDR2 reads YSYEKL. Trimming at V came to 5 bases and at J to 4 bases, leaving 7 bases not matched to a gene. DNA of the CDR3: TGCGCCAGCAGCTTCGACAGGGGAGGTTACGAGCAGTACTTC. It specifies CASSFDRGGYEQYF.

This chain uses TRBV2 with TRBJ2-1, with D perhaps matching TRBD1 (6 bases). The ends were cut back, 6 bases at V and 9 bases at J, with 21 bases in the middle. This CDR3 has 15 amino acids. CDR1 is SNHLY, CDR2 FYNNEI, per germline. This chain's CDR3 is CASRAQGINRFEQFF. As DNA, the CDR3 is TGTGCCAGCAGGGCCCAGGGGATTAATCGCTTTGAGCAGTTCTTC.

There are a few counts of this clonotype. The chain has TRBV2 and TRBJ2-5; D might be TRBD1 or TRBD2, each matching 6 bases. V gave up 7 bases and J gave up 5 bases, with 14 bases separating them. This CDR3 spans 13 amino acids. The germline gives CDR1 SNHLY, CDR2 FYNNEI. CDR3 sequence: CASKTGGAETQYF. The CDR3 bases are TGTGCCAGCAAAACCGGGGGCGCGGAGACCCAGTACTTC.

This rearrangement joins TRBV24-1 to TRBJ2-3, with a possible D match to TRBD1 (7 bases). The germline gives CDR1 KGHDR, CDR2 SFDVKD. This CDR3 spans 18 amino acids. Trimming pared 3 bases from V and 1 base from J, leaving 19 bases between. The CDR3 protein is CATSDPTFGGTGTDTQYF. CDR3 nucleotides: TGTGCCACCAGTGATCCGACCTTCGGCGGGACAGGCACAGATACGCAGTATTTT.

The gene calls are TRBV5-1 and TRBJ2-5; D might be TRBD2 (6 bases). The length of the CDR3 is 15 residues. Germline CDR1 is SGHRS and CDR2 is YFSETQ. V was cut by 0 bases and J by 6 bases, with 15 bases left in between. This CDR3 reads CASSLANTGAQTQYF. CDR3 DNA: TGCGCCAGCAGCTTGGCCAATACGGGAGCCCAGACCCAGTACTTC. The full variable domain, rest sourced from reference TRBV5-1 and TRBJ2-5, is KAGVTQTPRYLIKTRGQQVTLSCSPISGHRSVSWYQQTPGQGLQFLFEYFSETQRNKGNFPGRFSGRQFSNSRSEMNVSTLELGDSALYLCASSLANTGAQTQYFGPGTRLLVL.

This clonotype has more than one count but fewer than ten. The V call is TRBV7-9, the J call TRBJ1-1; 8 bases fit TRBD1. This CDR3 comprises 15 residues. J was trimmed by 2 bases and V by 8 bases; bases with no gene match: 10. The germline V gene encodes CDR1 SEHNR and CDR2 FQNEAQ (reference sequence). The CDR3 DNA follows: TGTGCCAGCGACGAAACCGGGACAGGCAACACTGAAGCTTTCTTT. Amino acids: CASDETGTGNTEAFF.

This clonotype has a handful of counts. The chain uses TRBV20-1 and TRBJ1-5; D is ambiguous. Germline loops: CDR1 DFQATT, CDR2 SNEGSKA (reference sequence). V was clipped by 1 base and J by 3 bases, with 10 bases between them. This CDR3 is built from 14 residues. The CDR3 region has the DNA TGCAGTGCTAGAGTAGGCCAGTTCAATCAGCCCCAGCATTTT. Protein: CSARVGQFNQPQHF.

The sample holds a few counts of this clonotype. The chain has TRBV6-5 and TRBJ1-2; D is unresolved. Germline assignment: CDR1 MNHEY and CDR2 SVGAGI. V gave up 5 bases and J gave up 3 bases, with 10 bases separating them. The CDR3 has 13 residues. The CDR3 DNA reads TGTGCCAGCAGTCCGAGAAATCACTATGGCTACACCTTC. Its translation: CASSPRNHYGYTF.

This clonotype was seen repeatedly, ten times or more. The chain joins TRBV20-1 to TRBJ2-1, with TRBD1 as a possible D gene (6 bases). Trimming left V 4 bases short and J 4 bases short, with 20 bases between. Germline V gene lookup returns CDR1 DFQATT and CDR2 SNEGSKA (reference sequence). The CDR3 sequence is 16 residues long. CDR3 sequence: CSAIHRMGTRYNEQFF. CDR3 nucleotides: TGCAGTGCTATTCACCGCATGGGGACAAGGTACAATGAGCAGTTCTTC.

Concerning this clonotype itself: With a much larger clone just one base away, this may be a read error. The chain employs TRBV11-3 and TRBJ2-1; 9 bases match TRBD2. Looked up from germline, CDR1 is SGHNT and CDR2 is YENEEA. CDR3 length equals 17 residues. The CDR3 region has the DNA TGTGCCAGCAGCTTAGATCTAGCTAGCGGGGCCTACCATGAGCAGTTCTTC. Translation gives CASSLDLASGAYHEQFF.

This clonotype was seen only a few times. The rearrangement links TRBV12-3 or TRBV12-4 to TRBJ2-2; D tentatively reads TRBD1 or TRBD2 (5 bases each). V gave up 5 bases and J gave up 4 bases, with 11 bases separating them. This CDR3 comprises 14 residues. The CDR3 sequence is CASSMGTITGELFF. CDR3 DNA: TGTGCCAGCAGTATGGGGACGATCACCGGGGAGCTGTTTTTT.

This clonotype was observed a few times. The rearrangement uses TRBV5-1 and TRBJ2-1; 7 nucleotides agree with TRBD2. From germline, CDR1 is SGHRS and CDR2 YFSETQ. V lost 0 bases and J lost 5; bases outside the gene matches: 5. The CDR3 extends over 15 amino acids. CDR3 loop: CASSLGPSGNNEQFF. The CDR3 bases are TGCGCCAGCAGCTTGGGTCCTAGCGGAAACAATGAGCAGTTCTTC.

This clonotype has at least ten counts. The chain couples TRBV6-2 or TRBV6-3 to TRBJ2-2; 9 nucleotides agree with TRBD1. Germline V gene lookup returns CDR1 MNHEY and CDR2 SVGEGT. The CDR3 loop spans 14 amino acids. The V segment lost 4 bases and the J segment 7 bases; nucleotides outside the gene matches: 4. The CDR3 is CASSLTGGNGELFF. The CDR3 coding sequence is TGTGCCAGCAGTTTGACAGGGGGTAACGGGGAGCTGTTTTTT.

This rearrangement joins TRBV29-1 to TRBJ2-3; the D is unclear. The CDR3 consists of 12 residues. CDR1 and CDR2 (germline): SQVTM, ANQGSEA. V was trimmed by 0 bases and J by 2 bases, leaving 3 bases between them. The CDR3 DNA reads as TGCAGCGTTGAAGAAAACACAGATACGCAGTATTTT. Amino acids: CSVEENTDTQYF.